This T cell receptor (beta chain) appears in the sequencing data of a study of shared clonotypes between healthy human individuals. Using approximately 200 ng DNA, 30,000 to 35,000 T cell genomes, the sorted-subset replicate PCRs were run. Only in-frame clones appear in the TCRdb table, and some are missing; sequencing was by immunoSEQ multiplex PCR. The data contain about 980,000 clones, over 60% of them seen just once; the ten biggest clones take up nearly 1.5%. V shed 4 bases and J shed 6 bases, with 16 bases lying between them. The CDR3 consists of 15 residues. The germline V gene encodes CDR1 SEHNR and CDR2 FQNEAQ (reference sequence).

The sequence came from a man younger than 30 in good health. Material: memory CD4+ T cells sorted from blood. Documented subset: CD45RA-negative fraction. The J gene is TRBJ1-5, the V gene TRBV7-9; D uncertain. The DNA for the CDR3 is TGTGCCAGCAGCTCTAAGGGCCCGGTCCCTCAGCCCCAGCATTTT. It specifies CASSSKGPVPQPQHF.